This TCR beta chain comes out of a study of vaccination effects on CD4 cells after COVID-19. Study outcomes and limitations: Vaccine-induced clones in healthy vaccinees cross-reacted with common cold coronaviruses in only 1 of 255 cases.

Produced via immunoSEQ multiplex PCR; TCRdb's table is partial and in-frame only. The sample includes 65,000 to 70,000 clones, roughly 80% of them seen just once. Ahead of sequencing, the ViraFEST assay grew antigen-specific CD4+ T cells using viral peptide pools. When ten to eleven days of culture had elapsed, CD4+ T cells were isolated. Each participant received a vaccine that was either BNT162b2 or mRNA-1273, given as two doses. Vaccinated recipients, who were negative for nucleocapsid antibodies, had no history of SARS-CoV-2 infection. This CDR3 is built from 18 residues. V lost 6 bases to trimming and J lost 0 bases; unmatched junction nucleotides: 13. CDR1 is LNHDA and CDR2 is SQIVND in the germline V gene (reference sequence). Note on this clone: Its specificity is not known.

Sequencing used CD4+ T cells from PBMCs cultured with HCoV-OC43 spike peptides, obtained after COVID-19 vaccination. Subset of the sample: HCoV-OC43 spike overlapping peptide pool stimulation. The genes are TRBV19 and TRBJ1-5; 8 nucleotides match TRBD1. This sequence was found in a human donor who received a COVID-19 vaccine. The CDR3 protein is CASRGAVGTGDSNQPQHF. As DNA, the CDR3 is TGTGCCAGTAGGGGGGCAGTTGGGACAGGTGATAGCAATCAGCCCCAGCATTTT.